Sequencing of this T cell receptor beta chain was carried out in a study of cytomegalovirus exposure and HLA in healthy donors. General study findings and limits: Association of a missense DCLRE1C variant with TCR beta V- and J-gene trimming was reported in a later analysis.

Researchers ran the PCR with 60 Vbeta and 13 Jbeta primers. Data came from immunoSEQ multiplex PCR; TCRdb stores just in-frame clones and leaves some out. Found here are more than 100,000 clones, 75% to 90% of them singletons; the top ten hold approximately 8.8%. Unrecorded immune exposures were likely, despite nominal health at sampling. Notes on this clone: Its antigen is as yet unknown.

CDR1 is GTSNPN and CDR2 is SVGIG in the germline V gene (reference sequence). The CDR3 loop spans 12 amino acids. V shed 2 bases and J shed 2 bases, with 6 bases lying between them. The source material was PBMCs. The clonotype originates from a female donor in good health and CMV-seropositive. The V gene is TRBV30, the J gene TRBJ1-2; no definite D call. The CDR3 DNA reads as TGTGCCTGGAGTCCAGGAAACTATGGCTACACCTTC. It specifies CAWSPGNYGYTF.